What follows are 18 T cell receptor beta chains derived from one specimen sequenced in a study of cytomegalovirus exposure and HLA in healthy donors. Primers included in the PCR were 60 Vbeta and 13 Jbeta primers. Assay used: immunoSEQ multiplex PCR; TCRdb lists only in-frame clones, some missing. This table has around 190,000 clones, 65% to 90% appearing once. Material: PBMCs. These receptors originate from a woman between 50 and 59 years old in good health and CMV-seronegative.

The chain has TRBV6-1 and TRBJ1-6; tentative D call: TRBD1 (5 bases). This CDR3 region has 15 residues. Trimming removed 2 bases at V and 5 bases at J, with 10 bases between. Germline-derived CDR1 and CDR2 are MNHNS and SASEGT. The CDR3 bases are TGTGCCAGCAGTGAAAGACAGCCTAATAATTCACCCCTCCACTTT. Its translation is CASSERQPNNSPLHF.

Regarding this clone: A junction boundary mismatches the germline segment, possibly from a read error. This chain connects TRBV6-5 to TRBJ2-7; 8 bases agree with TRBD1. Germline loops: CDR1 MNHEY, CDR2 SVGAGI. The CDR3 has 12 amino acids. The CDR3: CASSNGQGRKSF. The DNA of the CDR3 is TGTGCCAGCAGTAACGGACAGGGTAGAAAAAGTTTC.

The chain uses TRBV11-3 and TRBJ2-1; TRBD1 matches at 9 bases. V lost 5 bases and J lost 9; bases outside the gene matches: 8. Germline V gives CDR1 SGHNT, CDR2 YENEEA. The CDR3 contains 14 residues. The CDR3 protein is CASSRDRARSEQFF. Written as DNA, the CDR3 is TGTGCCAGCAGCCGGGACAGGGCAAGAAGTGAGCAGTTCTTC. Complete variable domain (other parts from reference TRBV11-3 and TRBJ2-1): EAGVVQSPRYKIIEKKQPVAFWCNPISGHNTLYWYLQNLGQGPELLIRYENEEAVDDSQLPKDRFSAERLKGVDSTLKIQPAELGDSAVYLCASSRDRARSEQFFGPGTRLTVL.

The chain has TRBV6-5 and TRBJ1-1; 9 bases match TRBD1. Looked up from germline, CDR1 is MNHEY and CDR2 is SVGAGI. V lost 2 bases and J lost 5; bases outside the gene matches: 6. The CDR3 has 15 residues. The CDR3 protein is CASSYTNRGRTEAFF. CDR3 sequence (DNA): TGTGCCAGCAGTTACACAAACAGGGGGCGGACTGAAGCTTTCTTT.

The J gene is TRBJ2-5, the V gene TRBV6-1; TRBD2 is a possible D gene (5 bases). In germline, CDR1 is MNHNS, CDR2 SASEGT. V lost 4 bases to trimming and J lost 7 bases, with 22 bases between them. CDR3 size: 16 residues. This CDR3 is CASSVPPNVVGGTQYF. The CDR3 nucleotides are TGTGCCAGCAGTGTTCCTCCCAATGTGGTAGGAGGGACCCAGTACTTC.

The rearrangement links TRBV7-3 to TRBJ2-7; a weak D match, TRBD2 (5 bases). V lost 4 bases and J 5 bases, leaving 12 bases between the germline ends. Germline CDR1 SGHTA, CDR2 FQGTGA. CDR3 length: 13 residues. The CDR3 DNA reads as TGTGCCAGCAGCTCCTCCGGGATTGACGAGCAGTACTTC. This translates into CASSSSGIDEQYF. Supplemented by reference TRBV7-3 and TRBJ2-7, the full variable domain reads GAGVSQTPSNKVTEKGKYVELRCDPISGHTALYWYRQSLGQGPEFLIYFQGTGAADDSGLPNDRFFAVRPEGSVSTLKIQRTERGDSAVYLCASSSSGIDEQYFGPGTRLTVT.

V usage is TRBV11-2 and J usage is TRBJ2-4, with 7 bases fitting TRBD1. Germline V gene lookup returns CDR1 SGHAT and CDR2 FQNNGV. J gave up 0 bases and V 5 bases, and 10 bases lay outside the gene matches. The CDR3 sequence is 17 residues long. The CDR3 nucleotides are TGTGCCAGCAGCCCCGGGACAGATACTATAGCCAAAAACATTCAGTACTTC. Translated, it gives CASSPGTDTIAKNIQYF.

V is TRBV6-5 and J is TRBJ1-2; no firm D call. V shed 2 bases and J shed 0 bases, with 4 bases lying between them. CDR3 length: 13 amino acids. Germline CDR1 MNHEY, CDR2 SVGAGI. The chain's CDR3 is CASSYEANYGYTF. The CDR3 DNA sequence: TGTGCCAGCAGTTACGAGGCTAACTATGGCTACACCTTC.

This clone occurred once. The chain has TRBV5-1 and TRBJ1-2; the D is unclear. Trimming removed 4 bases at V and 2 bases at J, with 15 bases between. Germline CDR1 SGHRS, CDR2 YFSETQ. The CDR3 length is 15 residues. The CDR3 nucleotides read TGCGCCAGCAGCGCCGGCACTACGCCGAACTATGGCTACACCTTC. Translation: CASSAGTTPNYGYTF.

This chain uses TRBV29-1 with TRBJ1-5, with D perhaps matching TRBD1 (6 bases). CDR1 and CDR2 from the germline V gene are SQVTM and ANQGSEA. The CDR3 has 14 residues. Trimming took off 7 bases at V and 5 bases at J, with 18 bases between the two ends. The CDR3 region is CSATWGGQDQPQHF. The CDR3 DNA reads as TGCAGCGCGACCTGGGGGGGGCAGGATCAGCCCCAGCATTTT.

This clone was seen only a few times. The V call is TRBV11-2, the J call TRBJ2-7; D uncertain. The CDR3 consists of 12 residues. V lost 5 bases and J 0 bases, leaving 5 bases between the germline ends. Germline CDR1 is SGHAT and CDR2 is FQNNGV. DNA of the CDR3: TGTGCCAGCAGCGATAGCTCCTACGAGCAGTACTTC. Residues: CASSDSSYEQYF.

The chain combines TRBV28 with TRBJ2-7; TRBD1 matches 10 bases. The junction had 3 bases not matched to a gene; V was cut back by 5 bases and J by 2 bases. Germline loops: CDR1 MDHEN, CDR2 SYDVKM. The CDR3 extends over 14 amino acids. This chain's CDR3 is CASSVGQGTYEQYF. Here the CDR3 DNA reads TGTGCCAGCAGTGTGGGACAGGGGACCTACGAGCAGTACTTC.

This sequence joins TRBV5-1 and TRBJ1-1; D ambiguous. The CDR3 is 14 residues long. Germline V gene lookup returns CDR1 SGHRS and CDR2 YFSETQ. Trimming pared 0 bases from V and 8 bases from J, leaving 14 bases between. CDR3 in amino acids: CASSLARGLSEAFF. For the CDR3, the DNA is TGCGCCAGCAGCTTGGCACGAGGTTTGTCGGAAGCTTTCTTT.

This chain uses TRBV5-1 with TRBJ2-5; 8 nucleotides agree with TRBD1. The closer fit of TRBJ2-7 to the DNA end suggests the J call may be wrong. Germline lookup yields CDR1 SGHRS and CDR2 YFSETQ. The CDR3 has 16 amino acids. The CDR3 spells CASSLRTGGTSYEQYF. In nucleotides, the CDR3 is TGCGCCAGCAGCTTGCGAACAGGGGGTACGTCCTACGAGCAGTACTTC.

The V call is TRBV7-9, the J call TRBJ2-2, with TRBD1 matching 9 bases. The J segment lost 4 bases and the V segment lost 5 bases, leaving 11 bases of the junction unmatched. The germline CDR1 and CDR2 sequences are SEHNR and FQNEAQ (reference sequence). This CDR3 has 17 residues. As DNA, the CDR3 is TGTGCCAGCAGCAGGGGGGGGACAGGGCCTTCCACCGGGGAGCTGTTTTTT. It codes for CASSRGGTGPSTGELFF.

The chain carries TRBV7-3 and TRBJ2-3; D is perhaps TRBD2 (7 bases). The germline gives CDR1 SGHTA, CDR2 FQGTGA. V was shortened by 2 bases and J by 1 base, with 19 bases between the two germline ends. The CDR3 covers 18 residues. The CDR3 DNA is TGTGCCAGCAGCTTAGGGCTTTTGCAGGGGAGGGGCACAGATACGCAGTATTTT. Its protein is CASSLGLLQGRGTDTQYF. The full variable domain, its missing parts supplied by reference TRBV7-3 and TRBJ2-3, is GAGVSQTPSNKVTEKGKYVELRCDPISGHTALYWYRQSLGQGPEFLIYFQGTGAADDSGLPNDRFFAVRPEGSVSTLKIQRTERGDSAVYLCASSLGLLQGRGTDTQYFGPGTRLTVL.

The chain carries TRBV28 and TRBJ1-1; D is ambiguous. Trimming shortened V by 1 base and J by 7 bases, and 19 bases separated the two germline ends. The CDR3 runs to 16 residues. Germline assignment: CDR1 MDHEN and CDR2 SYDVKM. The CDR3 spells CASSLFPSGPGGEAFF. CDR3 nucleotide sequence: TGTGCCAGCAGTTTATTCCCGTCAGGACCAGGAGGTGAAGCTTTCTTT.

The V gene is TRBV7-8, the J gene TRBJ2-1, with 10 bases matching TRBD2. The V gene's germline CDR1 is SGHVS and CDR2 FQNEAQ. V was clipped by 3 bases and J by 6 bases; unmatched bases: 14. This CDR3 region has 18 residues. This chain's CDR3 is CASSFGLAGDRDPNEQFF. CDR3 DNA: TGTGCCAGCAGCTTCGGCCTAGCGGGAGATCGGGATCCCAATGAGCAGTTCTTC. Full variable domain (outside the CDR3, taken from reference TRBV7-8 and TRBJ2-1): GAGVSQSPRYKVAKRGQDVALRCDPISGHVSLFWYQQALGQGPEFLTYFQNEAQLDKSGLPSDRFFAERPEGSVSTLKIQRTQQEDSAVYLCASSFGLAGDRDPNEQFFGPGTRLTVL.